This T cell receptor (beta chain) was recorded in a study of cytomegalovirus exposure and HLA in healthy donors. The study's findings and limits: Several of the most significant clusters appeared linked to common viral pathogens, based on a later analysis. TCR beta V- and J-gene trimming, according to a later analysis, was linked to a missense DCLRE1C variant. The dataset shows that most TCR sequences were rare, while some public TCRs occurred in many donors. Several V segments, TRBV6-2 and TRBV6-3 among them, could not be told apart and were dropped.

The PCR made use of 60 Vbeta and 13 Jbeta primers. Sequencing used immunoSEQ multiplex PCR; TCRdb keeps in-frame clones, though not all of them. The repertoire holds roughly 66,000 clones, with roughly two thirds as singletons. As concerns this clone: Its antigen is not known.

The CDR3 covers 13 residues. The V and J ends lost 11 bases and 5 bases respectively, with 19 bases between them. The germline V gene encodes CDR1 ENHRY and CDR2 SYGVKD. This TCR was recovered from a woman aged 45 to 65 in good health and CMV-seronegative. Sequenced: PBMCs. The V call is TRBV10-3, the J call TRBJ2-7; D might be TRBD2 (5 bases). DNA for the CDR3: TGTGCCGTTGGAGGACTGCTCAGGAACGAGCAGTACTTC. It encodes CAVGGLLRNEQYF.